A selection of T cell receptor beta chains follows, all from one sample in a study of regulatory T cells in long-lasting Graves disease. In TCRdb, the multiplex PCR reads were re-called with MiXCR into one record per CDR3 protein. Among some 400,000 distinct CDR3 sequences listed, about 16% were seen once. These data also featured in a second study, about T cells in Graves' hyperthyroidism and ophthalmopathy.

The sample consisted of peripheral blood mononuclear cells (PBMCs), taken at new diagnosis, from a patient treated with antithyroid drugs. The receptors shown here come from a woman aged 30 to 39 with Graves disease. The CDR3 runs from the conserved cysteine through the conserved F or W. A D gene is named only where the DNA matches it firmly. The size field is filled for only some rows; it gives once, few, many or a size class.

-	TRBJ2-3	15	TRBV3-1	many	TGTGCCAGCAGCCAAACAGGCGATATAGCAGATACGCAGTATTTT	CASSQTGDIADTQYF
-	TRBJ1-1	14	TRBV4-2	-	TGTGCCAGCAGCCAAGTTGACAGCGCCGACGTAGCTTTCTTT	CASSQVDSADVAFF
-	TRBJ2-7	12	TRBV3-1	few	TGTGCCAGCAGCCAAAATAAGTACGAGCAGTACTTC	CASSQNKYEQYF
TRBD2	TRBJ2-7	17	TRBV2	many	TGTGCCAGCAGTAAACCGCCCAGGACTAGCGGGAACTACGAGCAGTACTTC	CASSKPPRTSGNYEQYF
-	TRBJ2-7	12	TRBV27	few	TGTGCCAGCAGTTTACTGGGAAGCGAGCAGTACTTC	CASSLLGSEQYF
-	TRBJ1-1	12	TRBV18	few	TGTGCCAGCTTACATATCCCGGACGAAGCTTTCTTT	CASLHIPDEAFF
-	TRBJ2-7	15	TRBV9	many	TGTGCCAGCAGCGTAGGTGGAGTGGAATTCTACGAGCAGTACTTC	CASSVGGVEFYEQYF
TRBD2	TRBJ2-1	14	TRBV6-1	many	TGTGCCAGCAGTCAGAGGCGGGAGCGCAATGAGCAGTTCTTC	CASSQRRERNEQFF
-	TRBJ1-1	15	TRBV7-9	many	TGTGCCAGCAGCACCGAAGGGGAGGGGAACACTGAAGCTTTCTTT	CASSTEGEGNTEAFF
-	TRBJ2-3	12	TRBV20-1	many	TGCAGTGCTAGCCAGAGCACAGATACGCAGTATTTT	CSASQSTDTQYF
TRBD2	TRBJ2-2	16	TRBV11-2	many	TGTGCCAGCAGCCGAGGACTAGCGGGAGTTTCCGGGGAGCTGTTTTTT	CASSRGLAGVSGELFF
-	TRBJ1-1	14	TRBV10-3	many	TGTGCCATCAGTGAGTCGAGACAGAGGACTGAAGCTTTCTTT	CAISESRQRTEAFF
TRBD2	TRBJ2-3	15	TRBV24-1	many	TGTGCCACCGGTCAACTAGCGGGACGCACAGATACGCAGTATTTT	CATGQLAGRTDTQYF
TRBD2	TRBJ2-7	17	TRBV3-1	many	TGTGCCAGCAGCCCGGGACTAGCGGGAGTGTTAGTGTACGAGCAGTACTTC	CASSPGLAGVLVYEQYF
-	TRBJ2-2	17	TRBV7-7	many	TGTGCCAGCAGCTTAAACCCGACAGTCGCGAACACCGGGGAGCTGTTTTTT	CASSLNPTVANTGELFF
-	TRBJ1-2	16	TRBV19	-	TGTGTGACCAGTATGTCGGCAGCGGGACGTGCCTATGGCTACACCTTC	CVTSMSAAGRAYGYTF
TRBD1	TRBJ1-5	15	TRBV20-1	-	TGCAGTGCTGCTCGCGGGACAGGGGAGGATCAGCCCCAGCATTTT	CSAARGTGEDQPQHF
TRBD2	TRBJ2-7	17	TRBV28	-	TGTGCCAGCAGCCTCCTGACTAGCCGGGGAGATGAGGGCGAGCAGTACTTC	CASSLLTSRGDEGEQYF
-	TRBJ2-7	13	TRBV4-1	few	TGCGCCAGCAGCCAGGGAGGAACCTCAGAGCAGTACTTC	CASSQGGTSEQYF
TRBD2	TRBJ2-3	15	TRBV7-3	many	TGTGCCAGCAGCTTACTAGCGGGAGGGTCAGATACGCAGTATTTT	CASSLLAGGSDTQYF
-	TRBJ2-7	13	TRBV13	many	TGTGCCAGCAGCTTAGTTCAGGGGAAGGAGCAGTACTTC	CASSLVQGKEQYF
-	TRBJ2-2	14	TRBV11-1	many	TGTGCCAGCAGCAACTTACTAGTACCCGGGGAGCTGTTTTTT	CASSNLLVPGELFF
TRBD1	TRBJ2-7	17	TRBV5-1	few	TGCGCCAGCAGCTCCCCGGGACAGGGTCCCGCCTTTTACGAGCAGTACTTC	CASSSPGQGPAFYEQYF
TRBD1	TRBJ1-3	14	TRBV30	-	TGTGCCTGGAGTATAGGGGGCTTCGGAAACACCATATATTTT	CAWSIGGFGNTIYF
-	TRBJ2-7	14	TRBV20-1	-	TGCAGTGCTAGAGACCCGGGGACTCGATACGAGCAGTACTTC	CSARDPGTRYEQYF
-	TRBJ2-2	20	TRBV4-1	few	TGCGCCAGCAGCCCCCTCCCCGGGACTGACCTGTCTTCGACCACCGGGGAGCTGTTTTTT	CASSPLPGTDLSSTTGELFF
-	TRBJ2-7	12	TRBV19	many	TGTGCCACGCAGGGAGCCTCCTACGAGCAGTACTTC	CATQGASYEQYF
-	TRBJ2-7	13	TRBV28	many	TGTGCCAGCAGTTGGAGCGGGTTCTACGAGCAGTACTTC	CASSWSGFYEQYF
TRBD1	TRBJ2-2	15	TRBV18	many	TGTGCCAGCTCACCAACGACAGGGTTGACCGGGGAGCTGTTTTTT	CASSPTTGLTGELFF
-	TRBJ1-2	15	TRBV27	-	TGTGCCAGCAGGTTCTTACGGGGGGAAAGTGATGGCTACACCTTC	CASRFLRGESDGYTF
-	TRBJ2-5	14	TRBV6-1	many	TGTGCCAGCAGTGAAGGTAGACGAGTGGAGACCCAGTACTTC	CASSEGRRVETQYF
TRBD1	TRBJ1-5	15	TRBV27	many	TGTGCCAGCAGTCCGGGACAGGCCGGCAATCAGCCCCAGCATTTT	CASSPGQAGNQPQHF
-	TRBJ1-1	13	TRBV29-1	-	TGCAGCGTCATGGGTGGGTCGAACACTGAAGCTTTCTTT	CSVMGGSNTEAFF
TRBD1	TRBJ1-1	17	TRBV4-1	many	TGCGCCAGCAGCCACCCGGGACAGCCTGACGGGGCCACTGAAGCTTTCTTT	CASSHPGQPDGATEAFF
-	TRBJ2-7	15	TRBV20-1	-	TGCAGTGCCCGCGACGGGGTGGGGGTCACCTACGAGCAGTACTTC	CSARDGVGVTYEQYF
-	TRBJ2-1	12	TRBV5-1	-	TGCGCCAGCAGCTACTCCGGGTCCGGGTGCATCTTC	CASSYSGSGCIF